This TCR beta chain appears in the sequencing data of a study of T cell repertoires in cytomegalovirus infection. Study at large: Indications came from public TCR beta signatures; they pointed to CMV infection and to a matching HLA type.

Study findings and constraints: Summed frequency of public TCR beta families distinguished CMV carriers with the relevant HLA.

The sample holds one count of this clonotype. Its cognate antigen is unknown. The ends were cut back, 2 bases at V and 10 bases at J, with 14 bases in the middle. This CDR3 spans 13 amino acids. Looked up from germline, CDR1 is MDHEN and CDR2 is SYDVKM. Each CDR3 protein gets one entry after TCRdb re-called the reads with MiXCR. Here the sample spans about 450,000 distinct CDR3 sequences, approximately 33% being singletons. This receptor was identified in a human donor in good health (CMV status not recorded). Some clones in this sample may be carry-over from other donors' samples. What was sequenced was PBMCs. The chain couples TRBV28 to TRBJ1-1, with D perhaps TRBD1 (6 bases). The CDR3 spells CASSLQGPVVAFF. The CDR3 DNA is TGTGCCAGCAGTTTACAGGGGCCGGTGGTAGCTTTCTTT.